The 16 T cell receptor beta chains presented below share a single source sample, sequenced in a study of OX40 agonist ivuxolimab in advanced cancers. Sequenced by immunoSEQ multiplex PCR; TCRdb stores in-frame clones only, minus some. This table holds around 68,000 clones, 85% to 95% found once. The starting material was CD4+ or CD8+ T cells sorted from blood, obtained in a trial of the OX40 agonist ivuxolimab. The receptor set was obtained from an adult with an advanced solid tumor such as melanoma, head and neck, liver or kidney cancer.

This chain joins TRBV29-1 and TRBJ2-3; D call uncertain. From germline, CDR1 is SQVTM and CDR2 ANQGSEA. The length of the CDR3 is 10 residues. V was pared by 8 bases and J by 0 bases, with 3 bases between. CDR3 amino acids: CSISTDTQYF. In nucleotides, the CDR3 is TGCAGCATAAGCACAGATACGCAGTATTTT.

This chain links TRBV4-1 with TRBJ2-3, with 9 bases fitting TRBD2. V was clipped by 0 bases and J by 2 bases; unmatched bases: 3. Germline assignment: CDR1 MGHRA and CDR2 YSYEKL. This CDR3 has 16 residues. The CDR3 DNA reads TGCGCCAGCAGCCAAGATAGCGGGGGAAACACAGATACGCAGTATTTT. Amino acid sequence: CASSQDSGGNTDTQYF.

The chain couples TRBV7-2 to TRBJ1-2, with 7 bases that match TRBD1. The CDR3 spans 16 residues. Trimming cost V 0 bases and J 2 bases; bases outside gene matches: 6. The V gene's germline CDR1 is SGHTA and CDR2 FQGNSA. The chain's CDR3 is CASSLASGQRNYGYTF. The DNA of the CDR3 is TGTGCCAGCAGCTTAGCATCGGGACAGAGGAACTATGGCTACACCTTC. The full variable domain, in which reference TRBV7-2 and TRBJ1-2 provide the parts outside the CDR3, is GAGVSQSPSNKVTEKGKDVELRCDPISGHTALYWYRQSLGQGLEFLIYFQGNSAPDKSGLPSDRFSAERTGGSVSTLTIQRTQQEDSAVYLCASSLASGQRNYGYTFGSGTRLTVV.

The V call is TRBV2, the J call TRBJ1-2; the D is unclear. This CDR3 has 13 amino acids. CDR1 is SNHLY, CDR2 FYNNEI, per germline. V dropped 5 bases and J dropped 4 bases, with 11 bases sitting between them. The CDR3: CASSSDGGYGYTF. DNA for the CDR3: TGTGCCAGCAGTAGTGACGGAGGCTATGGCTACACCTTC.

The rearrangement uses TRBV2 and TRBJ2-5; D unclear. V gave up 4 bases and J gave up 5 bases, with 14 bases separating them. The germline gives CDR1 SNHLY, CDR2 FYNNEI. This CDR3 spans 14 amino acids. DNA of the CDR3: TGTGCCAGCAGTGCAGCCCTCGTTCGGGAGACCCAGTACTTC. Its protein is CASSAALVRETQYF.

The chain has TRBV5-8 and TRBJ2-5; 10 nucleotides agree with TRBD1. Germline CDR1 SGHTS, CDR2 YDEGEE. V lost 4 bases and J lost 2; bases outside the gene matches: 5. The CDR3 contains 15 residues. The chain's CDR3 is CASSRGTGEQETQYF. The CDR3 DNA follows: TGTGCCAGCAGCCGGGGGACAGGGGAACAAGAGACCCAGTACTTC.

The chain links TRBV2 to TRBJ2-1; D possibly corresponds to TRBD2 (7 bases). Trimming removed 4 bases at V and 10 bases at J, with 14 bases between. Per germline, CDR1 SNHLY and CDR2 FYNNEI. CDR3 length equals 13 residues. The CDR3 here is CASSADAGAEQFF. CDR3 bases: TGTGCCAGCAGTGCAGACGCGGGGGCCGAGCAGTTCTTC.

The DNA of the CDR3 is TGTGCCAGCAGTTTATTACAGGATAATTCACCCCTCCACTTT. Its translation is CASSLLQDNSPLHF. The chain links TRBV27 to TRBJ1-6; maybe TRBD1 (5 bases). Trimming removed 1 base at V and 5 bases at J, with 6 bases between. From germline, CDR1 is MNHEY and CDR2 SMNVEV (reference sequence). The length of the CDR3 is 14 residues.

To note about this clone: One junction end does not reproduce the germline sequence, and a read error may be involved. The CDR3 region has the DNA TGTGCTAGCAGCTCGGGACTAAACCAAGAGACCCAGTACTTC. Residues: CASSSGLNQETQYF. The chain combines TRBV7-7 with TRBJ2-5, with 7 bases matching TRBD2. Germline V gene lookup returns CDR1 SSHAT and CDR2 FNYEAQ (reference sequence). This CDR3 contains 14 residues.

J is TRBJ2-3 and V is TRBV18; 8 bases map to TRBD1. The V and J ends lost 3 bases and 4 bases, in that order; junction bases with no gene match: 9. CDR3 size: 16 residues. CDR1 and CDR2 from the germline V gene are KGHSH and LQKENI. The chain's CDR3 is CASSPPGQAFADTQYF. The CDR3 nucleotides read TGTGCCAGCTCACCGCCGGGACAGGCTTTCGCAGATACGCAGTATTTT.

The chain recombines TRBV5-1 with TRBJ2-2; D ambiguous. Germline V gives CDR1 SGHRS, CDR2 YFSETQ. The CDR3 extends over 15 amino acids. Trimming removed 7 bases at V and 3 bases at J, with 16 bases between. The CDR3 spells CASANSGPHTGELFF. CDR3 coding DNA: TGCGCCAGCGCTAATTCGGGCCCCCACACCGGGGAGCTGTTTTTT.

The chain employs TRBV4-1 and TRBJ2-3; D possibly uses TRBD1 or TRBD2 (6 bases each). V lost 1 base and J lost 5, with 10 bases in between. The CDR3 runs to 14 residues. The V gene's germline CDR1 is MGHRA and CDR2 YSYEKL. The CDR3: CASSQVQGGDTQYF. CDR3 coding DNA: TGCGCCAGCAGCCAAGTACAGGGAGGAGATACGCAGTATTTT.

The CDR3 protein is CASSLGLAGATYNEQFF. For the CDR3, the DNA is TGTGCCAGCAGCCTGGGACTAGCGGGGGCTACCTACAATGAGCAGTTCTTC. The chain carries TRBV5-4 and TRBJ2-1; 14 positions match TRBD2. V lost 4 bases, J lost 2 bases, and 5 bases stayed unmatched. The CDR3 is 17 amino acids. In germline, CDR1 is SGHNT, CDR2 YYREEE (reference sequence).

The CDR3 protein is CASSRGTSGIDEQYF. CDR3 coding DNA: TGCGCCAGCAGCAGGGGGACTAGCGGGATTGACGAGCAGTACTTC. This chain uses TRBV5-1 with TRBJ2-7, with 13 bases that match TRBD2. The V and J ends lost 4 bases and 5 bases, in that order; junction bases with no gene match: 6. The germline V gene encodes CDR1 SGHRS and CDR2 YFSETQ. CDR3 length: 15 amino acids.

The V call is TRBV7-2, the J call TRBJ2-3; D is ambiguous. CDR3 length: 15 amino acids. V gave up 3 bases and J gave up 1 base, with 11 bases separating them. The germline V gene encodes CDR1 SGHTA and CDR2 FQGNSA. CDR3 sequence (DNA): TGTGCCAGCAGCTTGTATAGTTTCGGCACAGATACGCAGTATTTT. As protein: CASSLYSFGTDTQYF.

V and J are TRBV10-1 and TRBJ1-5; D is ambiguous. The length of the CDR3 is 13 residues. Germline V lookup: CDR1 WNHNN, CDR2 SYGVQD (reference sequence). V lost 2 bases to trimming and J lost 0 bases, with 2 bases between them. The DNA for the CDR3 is TGCGCCAGCAGTGAGAATAGCAATCAGCCCCAGCATTTT. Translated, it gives CASSENSNQPQHF.